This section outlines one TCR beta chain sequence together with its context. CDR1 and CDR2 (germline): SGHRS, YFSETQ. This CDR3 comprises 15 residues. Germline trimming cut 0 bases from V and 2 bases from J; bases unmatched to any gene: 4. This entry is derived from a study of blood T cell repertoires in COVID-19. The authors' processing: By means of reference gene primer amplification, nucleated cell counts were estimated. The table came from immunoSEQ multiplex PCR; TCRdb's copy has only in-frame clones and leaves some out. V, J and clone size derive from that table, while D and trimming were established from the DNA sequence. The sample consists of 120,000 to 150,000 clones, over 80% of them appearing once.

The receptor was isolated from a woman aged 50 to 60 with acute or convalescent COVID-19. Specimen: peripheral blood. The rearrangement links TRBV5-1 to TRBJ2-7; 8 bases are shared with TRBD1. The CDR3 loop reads CASSLGTGPTYEQYF. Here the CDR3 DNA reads TGCGCCAGCAGCTTGGGGACAGGGCCCACCTACGAGCAGTACTTC.